A single sample gave rise to the 15 T cell receptor beta chains below, sequenced in a study of Ad26.COV2.S vaccination and SARS-CoV-2 variants. Method: immunoSEQ multiplex PCR; TCRdb's copy keeps in-frame clones and lacks some. The table lists 200,000 to 250,000 clones, roughly 90% of them singletons. Treatment meaning: 15 to 20 received Ad26.COV2.S at low or high dose, single or two shots; roughly five received placebo; per-sample allocation not given. Day 63 after the first injection of vaccine or placebo was the sampling time. This specimen was peripheral blood, taken in a trial of Ad26.COV2.S vaccine versus placebo. The source is a person aged 18-65 years who received the Ad26.COV2.S COVID-19 vaccine or a placebo.

The rearrangement uses TRBV4-2 and TRBJ2-7; no reliable D call. The V and J ends lost 0 bases and 5 bases respectively, with 8 bases between them. Germline CDR1 reads LGHNA; CDR2 reads YNFKEQ. The CDR3 sequence is 13 residues long. The CDR3 here is CASSQEFLNEQYF. CDR3 bases: TGTGCCAGCAGCCAAGAGTTTTTGAACGAGCAGTACTTC.

This sequence joins TRBV14 and TRBJ1-1, with no clear D. The CDR3 is made up of 14 amino acids. Looked up from germline, CDR1 is SGHDN and CDR2 is FVKESK. The V end lost 3 bases, the J end lost 7 bases, and 15 bases lay between the germline ends. CDR3 sequence reads: CASSHVNFWGEAFF. CDR3 DNA: TGTGCCAGCAGCCATGTAAATTTCTGGGGTGAAGCTTTCTTT.

CDR3 in amino acids: CASSLPGGRGAAEAFF. In DNA form, the CDR3 reads TGTGCCAGCAGTCTGCCTGGAGGGAGGGGCGCGGCTGAAGCTTTCTTT. The chain joins TRBV5-6 to TRBJ1-1; the D gene is possibly TRBD1 (5 bases). From germline, CDR1 is SGHDT and CDR2 YYEEEE. V dropped 5 bases and J dropped 6 bases, with 23 bases sitting between them. This CDR3 is 16 amino acids long. The whole variable domain, filled in from reference TRBV5-6 and TRBJ1-1, reads DAGVTQSPTHLIKTRGQQVTLRCSPKSGHDTVSWYQQALGQGPQFIFQYYEEEERQRGNFPDRFSGHQFPNYSSELNVNALLLGDSALYLCASSLPGGRGAAEAFFGQGTRLTVV.

This chain connects TRBV19 to TRBJ2-3, with 7 bases lining up with TRBD1. The CDR3 loop spans 15 amino acids. Germline CDR1 and CDR2: LNHDA and SQIVND (reference sequence). The trim removed 3 bases at V and 2 bases at J, leaving 5 bases unmatched. CDR3 DNA: TGTGCCAGTAGTATTAGTGGACAGGCCACAGATACGCAGTATTTT. Its protein product is CASSISGQATDTQYF.

This clone came up a few times. This chain joins TRBV6-5 and TRBJ1-5; TRBD1 might be the D (5 bases). Trimming stripped 2 bases from V and 7 bases from J, with 9 bases between. The CDR3 extends over 13 amino acids. CDR1 MNHEY and CDR2 SVGAGI come from the germline V gene. The CDR3 region has the DNA TGTGCCAGCAGTTACGAGCGGGACCAGCCCCAGCATTTT. Its protein is CASSYERDQPQHF.

This chain uses TRBV9 with TRBJ2-5, with 9 nucleotides matching TRBD1. This CDR3 is built from 14 residues. The V and J ends lost 3 bases and 4 bases, in that order; junction bases with no gene match: 4. Germline CDR1 and CDR2: SGDLS and YYNGEE. The CDR3 loop reads CASSEQGAGETQYF. Written as DNA, the CDR3 is TGTGCCAGCAGCGAACAGGGGGCCGGAGAGACCCAGTACTTC.

The chain joins TRBV27 to TRBJ2-3, with 7 bases matching TRBD2. V lost 3 bases, J lost 3 bases, and 6 bases stayed unmatched. This CDR3 region has 15 residues. CDR1 and CDR2 from the germline V gene are MNHEY and SMNVEV (reference sequence). In nucleotides, the CDR3 is TGTGCCAGCAGTTTGGGGGGGGATAGGACAGATACGCAGTATTTT. It translates to CASSLGGDRTDTQYF.

The V gene is TRBV6-5, the J gene TRBJ1-6, with D possibly being TRBD1 (6 bases). The CDR3 is 15 amino acids. Trimming removed 11 bases from V and 4 bases from J, with 18 bases in between. CDR1 is MNHEY, CDR2 SVGAGI, per germline. The DNA of the CDR3 is TGTGCCGGCGGGGGGGCCCCCCCATATAATTCACCCCTCCACTTT. This encodes CAGGGAPPYNSPLHF.

This clone was seen a single time. The V call is TRBV19, the J call TRBJ1-5; D unclear. The CDR3 covers 15 residues. CDR1 LNHDA and CDR2 SQIVND come from the germline V gene (reference sequence). V lost 10 bases and J 0 bases, leaving 16 bases between the germline ends. The CDR3, as DNA: TGTGCCACCATAGATCGGGGTGGTAGCAATCAGCCCCAGCATTTT. It specifies CATIDRGGSNQPQHF.

This chain links TRBV25-1 with TRBJ1-2; 11 nucleotides align to TRBD1. Trimming took 4 bases from V and 2 from J; bases not matched to a gene: 3. Germline V lookup: CDR1 MGHDK, CDR2 SYGVNS. This CDR3 contains 15 residues. The chain's CDR3 is CASSGDRGENYGYTF. CDR3 DNA sequence: TGTGCCAGCAGTGGGGACAGGGGGGAGAACTATGGCTACACCTTC.

The rearrangement uses TRBV27 and TRBJ1-4; TRBD1 agrees at 7 bases. Losses at the gene ends were 5 bases for V and 6 bases for J; bases not matched to a gene: 12. Germline V lookup: CDR1 MNHEY, CDR2 SMNVEV (reference sequence). This CDR3 is built from 16 residues. CDR3 nucleotides: TGTGCCAGCAGTATAACAGGGGAGGTTCGTTATGAAAAACTGTTTTTT. It encodes CASSITGEVRYEKLFF.

The chain uses TRBV4-2 and TRBJ2-1, with D possibly being TRBD2 (6 bases). The CDR3 is made up of 13 amino acids. CDR1 and CDR2 from the germline V gene are LGHNA and YNFKEQ. V was pared by 1 base and J by 9 bases, with 10 bases between. In DNA, the CDR3 is TGTGCCAGCAGCCAAGCTGGCGGGGTTGAGCAGTTCTTC. Translating it yields CASSQAGGVEQFF.

This clone was picked up one time. The chain couples TRBV12-3 or TRBV12-4 to TRBJ1-2, with no clear D. CDR3 length equals 12 residues. V was clipped by 6 bases and J by 0 bases, with 5 bases between them. The CDR3 DNA reads TGTGCCAGCAGGACACCTAACTATGGCTACACCTTC. Its translation is CASRTPNYGYTF.

The gene calls are TRBV18 and TRBJ2-1, with D perhaps being TRBD1 or TRBD2 (5 bases each). Trimming stripped 4 bases from V and 7 bases from J, with 5 bases between. CDR1 and CDR2 (germline): KGHSH, LQKENI. There are 11 residues in the CDR3. The CDR3 sequence is CASSRGNEQFF. The CDR3 coding sequence is TGTGCCAGCTCACGGGGGAATGAGCAGTTCTTC.

The chain recombines TRBV24-1 with TRBJ1-2; the D is unclear. The V end lost 0 bases, the J end lost 4 bases, and 2 bases lay between the germline ends. CDR1 is KGHDR and CDR2 is SFDVKD in the germline V gene. This CDR3 contains 12 residues. CDR3: CATSDLSYGYTF. Written as DNA, the CDR3 is TGTGCCACCAGTGATTTGAGCTATGGCTACACCTTC.